This T cell receptor (beta chain) was documented in a study of cytomegalovirus exposure and HLA in healthy donors. V lost 5 bases, J lost 3 bases, and 5 bases lay in between. Germline V gives CDR1 MNHEY, CDR2 SMNVEV (reference sequence). CDR3 length: 11 amino acids. The PCR employed 60 Vbeta primers together with 13 Jbeta primers. TCRdb's table, derived via immunoSEQ multiplex PCR, lists solely in-frame clones and lacks some. The data hold under 200,000 clones, with around 80% observed a single time. The source is a female donor in good health and CMV-seronegative. The sample taken for sequencing was PBMCs. This chain connects TRBV27 to TRBJ2-7, with no clear D. The CDR3 here is CASSTGYEQYF. CDR3 DNA: TGTGCCAGCAGTACCGGCTACGAGCAGTACTTC.